The present TCR beta chain was sequenced within a study of cytomegalovirus exposure and HLA in healthy donors. The germline gives CDR1 MDHEN, CDR2 SYDVKM. Trimming shortened V by 5 bases and J by 2 bases, and 10 bases separated the two germline ends. The CDR3 covers 14 residues. Study-wide findings and caveats: Earlier findings revealed that most TCR beta V segments proved productive either about 90% or about 30% of the time.

In regard to this clone: What it recognizes is unknown.

This PCR relied on a set of 60 Vbeta primers and 13 Jbeta primers. Sequenced by immunoSEQ multiplex PCR; TCRdb stores in-frame clones only, minus some. Seen here are some 190,000 clones, around 82% observed once, and the top ten hold under 3%. Material for sequencing was PBMCs. The receptor comes from a woman in her twenties or thirties in good health and CMV-seropositive. This chain connects TRBV28 to TRBJ1-5; D possibly corresponds to TRBD1 (5 bases). CDR3 sequence: CASSVPRGNQPQHF. DNA for the CDR3: TGTGCCAGCAGTGTCCCCAGGGGCAATCAGCCCCAGCATTTT.